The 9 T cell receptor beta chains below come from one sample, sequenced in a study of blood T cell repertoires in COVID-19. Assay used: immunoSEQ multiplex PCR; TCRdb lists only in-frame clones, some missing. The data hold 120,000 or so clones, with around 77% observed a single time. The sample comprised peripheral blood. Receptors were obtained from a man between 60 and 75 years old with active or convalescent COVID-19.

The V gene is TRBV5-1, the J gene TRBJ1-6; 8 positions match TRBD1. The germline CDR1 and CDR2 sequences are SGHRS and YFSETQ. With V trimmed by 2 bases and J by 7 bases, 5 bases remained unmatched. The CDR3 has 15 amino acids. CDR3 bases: TGCGCCAGCAGCTTTTCGGGACAGGAAAATTCACCCCTCCACTTT. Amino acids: CASSFSGQENSPLHF.

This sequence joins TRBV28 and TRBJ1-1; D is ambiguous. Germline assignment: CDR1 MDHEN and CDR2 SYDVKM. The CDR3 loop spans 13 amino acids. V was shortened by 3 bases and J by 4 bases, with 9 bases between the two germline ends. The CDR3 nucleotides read TGTGCCAGCAGTTTGCGACTACCCACTGAAGCTTTCTTT. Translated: CASSLRLPTEAFF. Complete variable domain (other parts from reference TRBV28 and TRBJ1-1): DVKVTQSSRYLVKRTGEKVFLECVQDMDHENMFWYRQDPGLGLRLIYFSYDVKMKEKGDIPEGYSVSREKKERFSLILESASTNQTSMYLCASSLRLPTEAFFGQGTRLTVV.

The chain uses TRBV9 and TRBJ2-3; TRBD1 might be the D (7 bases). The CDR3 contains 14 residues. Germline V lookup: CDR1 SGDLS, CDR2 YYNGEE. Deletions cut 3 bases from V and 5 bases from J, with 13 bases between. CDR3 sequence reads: CASSATGRGDTQYF. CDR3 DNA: TGTGCCAGCAGCGCGACAGGGCGGGGAGATACGCAGTATTTT.

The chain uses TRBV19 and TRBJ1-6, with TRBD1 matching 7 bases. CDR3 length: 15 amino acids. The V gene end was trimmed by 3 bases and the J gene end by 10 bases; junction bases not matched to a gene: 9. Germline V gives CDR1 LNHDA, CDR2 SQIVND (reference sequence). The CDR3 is CASSIYRGLESPLHF. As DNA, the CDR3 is TGTGCCAGTAGTATCTACAGGGGATTGGAATCACCCCTCCACTTT. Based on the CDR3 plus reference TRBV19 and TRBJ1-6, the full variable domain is DGGITQSPKYLFRKEGQNVTLSCEQNLNHDAMYWYRQDPGQGLRLIYYSQIVNDFQKGDIAEGYSVSREKKESFPLTVTSAQKNPTAFYLCASSIYRGLESPLHFGNGTRLTVT.

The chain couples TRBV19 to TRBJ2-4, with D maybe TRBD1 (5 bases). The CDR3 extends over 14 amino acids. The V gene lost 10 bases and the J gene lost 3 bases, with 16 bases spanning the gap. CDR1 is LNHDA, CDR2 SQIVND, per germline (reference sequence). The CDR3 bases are TGTGCCACCCAAGACAGTTTGGTCAAAAACATTCAGTACTTC. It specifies CATQDSLVKNIQYF.

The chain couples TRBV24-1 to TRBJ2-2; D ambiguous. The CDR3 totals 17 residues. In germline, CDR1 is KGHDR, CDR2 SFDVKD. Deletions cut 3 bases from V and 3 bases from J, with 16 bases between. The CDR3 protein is CATSDISTPRYTGELFF. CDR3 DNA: TGTGCCACCAGTGATATTAGCACTCCTCGGTACACCGGGGAGCTGTTTTTT.

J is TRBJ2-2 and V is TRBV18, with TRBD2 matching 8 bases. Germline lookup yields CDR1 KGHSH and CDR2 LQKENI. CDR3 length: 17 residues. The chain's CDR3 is CAQPGLAGYSNTGELFF. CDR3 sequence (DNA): TGTGCTCAACCGGGGCTAGCGGGCTACTCGAACACCGGGGAGCTGTTTTTT.

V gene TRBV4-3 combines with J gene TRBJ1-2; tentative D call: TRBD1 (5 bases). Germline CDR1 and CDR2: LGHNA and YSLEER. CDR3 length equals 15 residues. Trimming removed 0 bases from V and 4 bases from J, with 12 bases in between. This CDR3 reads CASSQDSAGSYGYTF. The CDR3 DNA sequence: TGCGCCAGCAGCCAAGATAGTGCAGGGTCCTATGGCTACACCTTC.

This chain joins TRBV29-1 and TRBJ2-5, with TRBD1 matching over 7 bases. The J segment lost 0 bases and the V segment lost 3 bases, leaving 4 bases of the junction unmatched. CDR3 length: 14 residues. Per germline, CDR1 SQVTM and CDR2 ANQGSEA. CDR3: CSVDLGTDQETQYF. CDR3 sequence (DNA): TGCAGCGTTGATCTGGGGACAGACCAAGAGACCCAGTACTTC. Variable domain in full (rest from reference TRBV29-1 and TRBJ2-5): SAVISQKPSRDICQRGTSLTIQCQVDSQVTMMFWYRQQPGQSLTLIATANQGSEATYESGFVIDKFPISRPNLTFSTLTVSNMSPEDSSIYLCSVDLGTDQETQYFGPGTRLLVL.